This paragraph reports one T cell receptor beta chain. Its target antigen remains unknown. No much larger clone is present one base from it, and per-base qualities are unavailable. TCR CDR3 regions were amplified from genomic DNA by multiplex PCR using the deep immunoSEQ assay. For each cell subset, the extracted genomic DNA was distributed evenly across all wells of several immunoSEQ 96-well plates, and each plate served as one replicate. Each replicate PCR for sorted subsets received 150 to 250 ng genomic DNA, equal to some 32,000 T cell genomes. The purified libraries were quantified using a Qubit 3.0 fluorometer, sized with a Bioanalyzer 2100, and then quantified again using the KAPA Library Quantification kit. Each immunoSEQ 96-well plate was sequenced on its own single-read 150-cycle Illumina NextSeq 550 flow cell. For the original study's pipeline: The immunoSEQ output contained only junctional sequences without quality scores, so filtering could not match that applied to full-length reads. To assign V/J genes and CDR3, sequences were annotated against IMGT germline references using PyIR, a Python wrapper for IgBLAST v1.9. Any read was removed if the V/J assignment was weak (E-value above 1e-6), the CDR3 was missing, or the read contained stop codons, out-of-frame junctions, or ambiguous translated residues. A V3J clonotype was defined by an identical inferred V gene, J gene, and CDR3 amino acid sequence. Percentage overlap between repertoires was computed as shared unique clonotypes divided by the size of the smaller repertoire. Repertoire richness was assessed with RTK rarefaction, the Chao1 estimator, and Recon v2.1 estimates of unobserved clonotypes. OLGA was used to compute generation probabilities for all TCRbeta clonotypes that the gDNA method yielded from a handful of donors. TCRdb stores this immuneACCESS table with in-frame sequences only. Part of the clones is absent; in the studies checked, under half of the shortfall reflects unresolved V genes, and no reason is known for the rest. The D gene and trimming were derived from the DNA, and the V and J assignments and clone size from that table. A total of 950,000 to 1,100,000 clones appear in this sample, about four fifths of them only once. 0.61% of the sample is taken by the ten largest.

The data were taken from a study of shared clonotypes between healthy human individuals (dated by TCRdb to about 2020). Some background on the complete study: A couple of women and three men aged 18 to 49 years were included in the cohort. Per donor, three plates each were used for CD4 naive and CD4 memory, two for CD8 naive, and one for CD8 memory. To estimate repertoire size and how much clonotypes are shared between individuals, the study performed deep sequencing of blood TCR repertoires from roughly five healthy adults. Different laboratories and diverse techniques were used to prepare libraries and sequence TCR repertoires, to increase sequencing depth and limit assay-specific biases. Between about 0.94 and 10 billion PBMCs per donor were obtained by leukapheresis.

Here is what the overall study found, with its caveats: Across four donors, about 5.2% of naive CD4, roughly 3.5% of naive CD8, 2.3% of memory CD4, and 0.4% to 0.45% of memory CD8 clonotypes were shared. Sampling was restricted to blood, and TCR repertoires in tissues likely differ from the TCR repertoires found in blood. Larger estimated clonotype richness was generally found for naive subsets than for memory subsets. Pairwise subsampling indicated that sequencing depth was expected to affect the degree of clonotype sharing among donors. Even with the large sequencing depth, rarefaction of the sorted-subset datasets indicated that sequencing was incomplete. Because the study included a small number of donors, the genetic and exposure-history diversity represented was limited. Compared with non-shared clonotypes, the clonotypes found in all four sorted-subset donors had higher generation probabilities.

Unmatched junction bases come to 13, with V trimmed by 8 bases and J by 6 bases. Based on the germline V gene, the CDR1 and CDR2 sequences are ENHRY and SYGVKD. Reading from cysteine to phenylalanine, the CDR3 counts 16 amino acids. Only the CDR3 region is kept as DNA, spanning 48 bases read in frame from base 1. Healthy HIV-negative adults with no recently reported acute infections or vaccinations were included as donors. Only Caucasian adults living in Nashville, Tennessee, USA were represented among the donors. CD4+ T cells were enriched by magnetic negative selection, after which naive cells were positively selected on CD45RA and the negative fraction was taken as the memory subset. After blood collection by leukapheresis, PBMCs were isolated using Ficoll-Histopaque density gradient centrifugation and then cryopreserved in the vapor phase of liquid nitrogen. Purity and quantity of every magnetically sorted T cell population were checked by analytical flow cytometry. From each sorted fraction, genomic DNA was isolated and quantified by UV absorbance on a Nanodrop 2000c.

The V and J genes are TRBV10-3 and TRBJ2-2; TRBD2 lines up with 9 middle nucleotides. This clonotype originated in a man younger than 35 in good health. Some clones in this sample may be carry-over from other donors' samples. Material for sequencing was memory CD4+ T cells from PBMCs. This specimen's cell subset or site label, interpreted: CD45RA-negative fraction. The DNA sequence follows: TGTGCCATCCGGGGGCTAGCGGGACCTAAGGCCGGGGAGCTGTTTTTT. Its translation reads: CAIRGLAGPKAGELFF.